The 20 T cell receptor beta chains below all came from one sample that was sequenced in a study of beta chain features in type 1 diabetes (dated by TCRdb to about 2018). What the study reported, not specific to this receptor: In all four CD4+ subsets, TCRB CDR3 length was moderately but significantly shorter in type 1 diabetes patients.

The protocol used for the library was the immunoSEQ multiplex PCR assay. The entire amount of isolated RNA was reverse transcribed using the High Capacity cDNA Reverse Transcription Kit, so the sequenced TCRB transcripts were expressed ones. TCRdb provides this immuneACCESS table in a form limited to in-frame rearrangements. Some clones are lacking; in checked studies, under half of them reflect an unresolved V gene, and why the rest are absent is not known. This sample gives some 190,000 clones in total; 7.8% of them show up just once. 0.94% of the sample rests with the top ten. These receptors are not linked to any known antigen. Sequencing was done on a sample of central memory CD4+ T cells from blood. These receptors were obtained from a woman in her 40s with type 1 diabetes.

This clone was detected many times. The genes are TRBV19 and TRBJ1-1; D may be TRBD1 (6 bases). Germline V gives CDR1 LNHDA, CDR2 SQIVND (reference sequence). The CDR3 totals 12 residues. Deletions cut 8 bases from V and 7 bases from J, with 14 bases between. Here the CDR3 reads CASGAQGGEAFF. In nucleotides, the CDR3 is TGTGCCAGTGGGGCACAAGGGGGTGAAGCTTTCTTT. The full variable domain, in which reference TRBV19 and TRBJ1-1 provide the parts outside the CDR3, is DGGITQSPKYLFRKEGQNVTLSCEQNLNHDAMYWYRQDPGQGLRLIYYSQIVNDFQKGDIAEGYSVSREKKESFPLTVTSAQKNPTAFYLCASGAQGGEAFFGQGTRLTVV.

This clone has at least ten counts. The V and J genes are TRBV30 and TRBJ2-1; D is unclear. V was cut by 4 bases and J by 3 bases, with 13 bases left in between. Germline-derived CDR1 and CDR2 are GTSNPN and SVGIG (reference sequence). CDR3 length: 14 residues. In nucleotides, the CDR3 is TGTGCCTGGACCGATGTCGCAGGCTACAATGAGCAGTTCTTC. Its translation is CAWTDVAGYNEQFF.

CDR3 protein: CSVGGGARDTQYF. The CDR3 bases are TGCAGCGTGGGAGGGGGGGCGAGGGATACGCAGTATTTT. The chain carries TRBV29-1 and TRBJ2-3; the D gene is possibly TRBD2 (7 bases). CDR1 is SQVTM and CDR2 is ANQGSEA in the germline V gene. CDR3 size: 13 residues. V lost 6 bases to trimming and J lost 6 bases, with 16 bases between them.

This clone has just a few counts. The rearrangement joins TRBV19 to TRBJ1-5; perhaps TRBD1 as D (5 bases). Germline loops: CDR1 LNHDA, CDR2 SQIVND (reference sequence). V lost 6 bases and J 1 base, leaving 13 bases between the germline ends. The CDR3 is 15 residues long. Written as DNA, the CDR3 is TGTGCCAGTAGGTGGGGGGAGAGGAGCAATCAGCCCCAGCATTTT. This translates into CASRWGERSNQPQHF.

The CDR3 is CASSVGVRGLSYNEQFF. The CDR3 region has the DNA TGTGCCAGCAGCGTAGGGGTTAGGGGGTTGTCCTACAATGAGCAGTTCTTC. This sequence joins TRBV9 and TRBJ2-1; a possible D gene is TRBD1 (6 bases). The CDR3 is 17 amino acids. Trimming cost V 0 bases and J 1 base, with 14 bases left between them. Germline V gene lookup returns CDR1 SGDLS and CDR2 YYNGEE.

This clone was seen a few times. The chain has TRBV7-3 and TRBJ2-5; perhaps TRBD1 as D (7 bases). V lost 5 bases and J 4 bases, leaving 11 bases between the germline ends. The CDR3 sequence is 13 residues long. Germline V CDR1 and CDR2: SGHTA, FQGTGA. CDR3 residues: CASSTQGGETQYF. The CDR3 bases are TGTGCCAGCAGCACCCAGGGGGGAGAGACCCAGTACTTC.

This clone was recorded a few times. The rearrangement links TRBV2 to TRBJ2-3; 7 nucleotides line up with TRBD1. Germline V gene data show CDR1 as SNHLY and CDR2 as FYNNEI. V shed 8 bases, J shed 4 bases, and the junction held 9 bases outside the gene matches. The CDR3 totals 14 residues. In nucleotides, the CDR3 is TGTGCCAGCCTAGGACAGGAATATGCAGATACGCAGTATTTT. Amino acid sequence: CASLGQEYADTQYF. Full variable domain (outside the CDR3, taken from reference TRBV2 and TRBJ2-3): EPEVTQTPSHQVTQMGQEVILRCVPISNHLYFYWYRQILGQKVEFLVSFYNNEISEKSEIFDDQFSVERPDGSNFTLKIRSTKLEDSAMYFCASLGQEYADTQYFGPGTRLTVL.

This clone was seen only a few times. This CDR3 fails to terminate in the conserved phenylalanine or tryptophan, so it likely reflects a read error. The DNA is left out, because the CDR3 cannot be placed on it with certainty; the CDR3 is given as TCRdb lists it. This chain uses TRBV15 with TRBJ2-4; the listed D gene, TRBD1, was not tested against the DNA. Germline assignment: CDR1 LNHNV and CDR2 YYDKDF (reference sequence). The CDR3 is made up of 9 amino acids, end residues included. CDR3 in amino acids: CATSREWGP.

This chain links TRBV4-2 with TRBJ1-2; D unresolved. V lost 0 bases to trimming and J lost 0 bases, with 11 bases between them. Germline V gene data show CDR1 as LGHNA and CDR2 as YNFKEQ. The CDR3 covers 16 residues. The CDR3 bases are TGTGCCAGCAGCCAAGAACTCGGCGGGGCTAACTATGGCTACACCTTC. This encodes CASSQELGGANYGYTF.

This clone was recorded a few times. The chain employs TRBV2 and TRBJ1-1, with D maybe TRBD1 (5 bases). V was trimmed by 2 bases and J by 6 bases, leaving 10 bases between them. The germline V gene has CDR1 SNHLY and CDR2 FYNNEI. The CDR3 has 13 residues. CDR3 bases: TGTGCCAGCAGTGAACAGGGCAGCTCTGAAGCTTTCTTT. Translated: CASSEQGSSEAFF.

The chain employs TRBV9 and TRBJ2-2, with TRBD2 matching over 7 bases. CDR3 size: 14 residues. V gave up 6 bases and J gave up 5 bases; unmatched junction bases: 7. Germline CDR1 and CDR2: SGDLS and YYNGEE. This chain's CDR3 is CASNPLGGTGELFF. CDR3 coding DNA: TGTGCCAGCAACCCTTTGGGGGGGACCGGGGAGCTGTTTTTT. Complete variable domain (other parts from reference TRBV9 and TRBJ2-2): DSGVTQTPKHLITATGQRVTLRCSPRSGDLSVYWYQQSLDQGLQFLIQYYNGEERAKGNILERFSAQQFPDLHSELNLSSLELGDSALYFCASNPLGGTGELFFGEGSRLTVL.

This clone has a handful of counts. V and J are TRBV30 and TRBJ2-2; possibly TRBD2 for D (5 bases). V was trimmed by 5 bases and J by 3 bases, leaving 16 bases between them. This CDR3 is 15 amino acids long. Germline CDR1 reads GTSNPN; CDR2 reads SVGIG (reference sequence). DNA of the CDR3: TGTGCCTGGGGCTCGGGGATGGGAGACACCGGGGAGCTGTTTTTT. Translating gives CAWGSGMGDTGELFF.

There are a few counts of this clone. This chain links TRBV30 with TRBJ2-5, with 9 bases lining up with TRBD2. The J call may not be correct, given that the DNA end is closer to TRBJ2-7. The CDR3 is made up of 14 amino acids. Looked up from germline, CDR1 is GTSNPN and CDR2 is SVGIG (reference sequence). Written as DNA, the CDR3 is TGTGCCTGGAGTAGAGGCCAGCGGGAGGACGAGCAGTACTTC. Its protein is CAWSRGQREDEQYF.

There are a few counts of this clone. The chain joins TRBV18 to TRBJ2-5, with 7 bases that match TRBD1. The trim removed 3 bases at V and 0 bases at J, leaving 4 bases unmatched. Germline values: CDR1 KGHSH, CDR2 LQKENI. This CDR3 comprises 15 residues. CDR3 DNA sequence: TGTGCCAGCTCACCGGGACAGTACCACCAAGAGACCCAGTACTTC. The encoded protein is CASSPGQYHQETQYF.

As for this clone: A junction end diverges from the germline sequence, so it may reflect a read error. The V gene is TRBV5-8, the J gene TRBJ2-7, with TRBD1 matching over 11 bases. The germline V gene encodes CDR1 SGHTS and CDR2 YDEGEE. This CDR3 has 18 residues. In DNA, the CDR3 is TGCGCCAGCAGCCAAGATAGGCGAAAGGGACAGGGGGTCTACGAGCAGTACTTC. Its protein product is CASSQDRRKGQGVYEQYF.

The chain is built from TRBV7-9 and TRBJ1-2; 7 bases fit TRBD1. V gave up 5 bases and J gave up 4 bases; unmatched junction bases: 7. The CDR3 loop spans 14 amino acids. Looked up from germline, CDR1 is SEHNR and CDR2 is FQNEAQ (reference sequence). The CDR3 sequence is CASSPGQALYGYTF. The CDR3 DNA reads as TGTGCCAGCAGCCCAGGACAGGCCCTCTATGGCTACACCTTC.

CDR3 protein: CASSSLGTGVGGELFF. The CDR3 DNA reads TGTGCCAGCAGTTCGCTCGGGACAGGGGTGGGCGGGGAGCTGTTTTTT. The chain joins TRBV27 to TRBJ2-2; 10 bases agree with TRBD1. This CDR3 region has 16 residues. CDR1 MNHEY and CDR2 SMNVEV come from the germline V gene (reference sequence). Unmatched junction bases numbered 9, after V lost 4 bases and J lost 7 bases.

This clone was seen more than once but under ten times. The chain carries TRBV11-1 and TRBJ2-2; D is undetermined. Germline V gene data show CDR1 as SGHAT and CDR2 as FQDESV (reference sequence). The CDR3 is made up of 12 amino acids. The V gene lost 4 bases and the J gene lost 3 bases, with 3 bases spanning the gap. The CDR3 DNA is TGTGCCAGCAGCTCTTACACCGGGGAGCTGTTTTTT. It is translated as CASSSYTGELFF.

This clone was found a few times. The rearrangement links TRBV9 to TRBJ2-5, with D perhaps TRBD2 (6 bases). Germline values: CDR1 SGDLS, CDR2 YYNGEE. Trimming pared 3 bases from V and 7 bases from J, leaving 16 bases between. The CDR3 is 14 amino acids. Here the CDR3 reads CASSALAAPGTQYF. The CDR3 region has the DNA TGTGCCAGCAGCGCTTTAGCGGCCCCCGGGACCCAGTACTTC.

This clone was detected a few times. The V call is TRBV9, the J call TRBJ2-5; a weak D match, TRBD2 (6 bases). The germline V gene encodes CDR1 SGDLS and CDR2 YYNGEE. CDR3 length: 14 residues. Trimming pared 4 bases from V and 1 base from J, leaving 11 bases between. CDR3 amino acids: CASSSGVIQETQYF. The DNA for the CDR3 is TGTGCCAGCAGCTCGGGGGTGATCCAAGAGACCCAGTACTTC.